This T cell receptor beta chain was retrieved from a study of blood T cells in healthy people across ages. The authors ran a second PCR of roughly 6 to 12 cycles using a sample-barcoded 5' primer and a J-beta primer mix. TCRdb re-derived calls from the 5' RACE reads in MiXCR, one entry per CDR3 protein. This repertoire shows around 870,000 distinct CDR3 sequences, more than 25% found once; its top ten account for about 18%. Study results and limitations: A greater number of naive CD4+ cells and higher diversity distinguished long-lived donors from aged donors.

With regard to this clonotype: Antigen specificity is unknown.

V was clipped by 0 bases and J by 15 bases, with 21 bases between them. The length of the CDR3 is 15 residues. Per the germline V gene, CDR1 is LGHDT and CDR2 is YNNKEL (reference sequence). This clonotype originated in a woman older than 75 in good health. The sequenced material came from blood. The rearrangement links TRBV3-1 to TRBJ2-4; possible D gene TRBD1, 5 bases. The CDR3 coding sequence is TGTGCCAGCAGCCAAGATCCAGGGAAGACCTACGAGCGGTACTTC. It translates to CASSQDPGKTYERYF. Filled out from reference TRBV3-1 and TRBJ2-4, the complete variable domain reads DTAVSQTPKYLVTQMGNDKSIKCEQNLGHDTMYWYKQDSKKFLKIMFSYNNKELIINETVPNRFSPKSPDKAHLNLHINSLELGDSAVYFCASSQDPGKTYERYFGAGTRLSVL.